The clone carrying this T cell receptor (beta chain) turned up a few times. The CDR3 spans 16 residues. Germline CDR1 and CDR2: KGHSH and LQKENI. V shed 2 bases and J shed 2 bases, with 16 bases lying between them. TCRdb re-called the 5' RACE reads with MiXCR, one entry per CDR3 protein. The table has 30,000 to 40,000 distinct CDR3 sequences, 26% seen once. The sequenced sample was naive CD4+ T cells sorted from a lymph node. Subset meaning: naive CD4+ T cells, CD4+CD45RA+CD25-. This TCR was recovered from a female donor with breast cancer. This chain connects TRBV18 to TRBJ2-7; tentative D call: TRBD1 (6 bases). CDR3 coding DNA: TGTGCCAGCTCACCAGAACGGTCCAGGGGAACCTACGAGCAGTACTTC. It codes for CASSPERSRGTYEQYF.